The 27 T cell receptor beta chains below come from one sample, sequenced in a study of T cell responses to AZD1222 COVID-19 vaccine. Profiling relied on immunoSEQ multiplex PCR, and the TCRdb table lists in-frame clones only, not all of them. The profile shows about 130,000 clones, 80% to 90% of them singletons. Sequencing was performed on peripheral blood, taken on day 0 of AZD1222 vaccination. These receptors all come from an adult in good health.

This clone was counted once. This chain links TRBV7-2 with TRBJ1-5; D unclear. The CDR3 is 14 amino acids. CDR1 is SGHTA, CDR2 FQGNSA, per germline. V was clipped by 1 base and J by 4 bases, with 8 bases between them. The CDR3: CASSLDNPNQPQHF. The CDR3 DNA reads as TGTGCCAGCAGCTTAGATAATCCTAATCAGCCCCAGCATTTT.

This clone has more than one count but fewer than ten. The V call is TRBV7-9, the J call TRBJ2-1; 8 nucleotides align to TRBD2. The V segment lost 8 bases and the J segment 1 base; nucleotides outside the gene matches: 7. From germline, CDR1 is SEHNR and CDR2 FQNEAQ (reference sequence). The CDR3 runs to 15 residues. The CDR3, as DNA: TGTGCCAGCCCCTCCCCTAGCGGGTCCTACAATGAGCAGTTCTTC. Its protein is CASPSPSGSYNEQFF.

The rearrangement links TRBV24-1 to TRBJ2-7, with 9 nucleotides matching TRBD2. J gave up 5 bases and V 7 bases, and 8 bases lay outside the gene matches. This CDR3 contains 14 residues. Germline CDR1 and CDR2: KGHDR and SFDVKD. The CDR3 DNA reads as TGTGCCACCAGCCTTAGCGGGAGCGAGCACGAGCAGTACTTC. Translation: CATSLSGSEHEQYF.

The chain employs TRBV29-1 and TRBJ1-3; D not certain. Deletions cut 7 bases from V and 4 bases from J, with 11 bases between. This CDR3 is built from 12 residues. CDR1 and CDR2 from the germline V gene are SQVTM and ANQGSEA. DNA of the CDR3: TGCAGCGCCGGAGGTCGCGGAAACACCATATATTTT. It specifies CSAGGRGNTIYF.

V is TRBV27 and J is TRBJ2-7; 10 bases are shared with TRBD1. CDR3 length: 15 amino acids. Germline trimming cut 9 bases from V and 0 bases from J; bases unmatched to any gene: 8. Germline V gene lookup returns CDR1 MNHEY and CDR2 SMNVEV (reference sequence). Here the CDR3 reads CASRPGQGLSYEQYF. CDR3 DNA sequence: TGTGCCAGTAGACCGGGACAGGGGCTCTCCTACGAGCAGTACTTC.

CDR3 DNA: TGTGCCAGCATGAGGGGCCTGGGGCTCTATGGCTACACCTTC. This gives the protein CASMRGLGLYGYTF. The chain employs TRBV6-5 and TRBJ1-2; D may be TRBD1 (5 bases). V lost 7 bases to trimming and J lost 4 bases, with 16 bases between them. Germline V CDR1 and CDR2: MNHEY, SVGAGI. The CDR3 runs 14 residues.

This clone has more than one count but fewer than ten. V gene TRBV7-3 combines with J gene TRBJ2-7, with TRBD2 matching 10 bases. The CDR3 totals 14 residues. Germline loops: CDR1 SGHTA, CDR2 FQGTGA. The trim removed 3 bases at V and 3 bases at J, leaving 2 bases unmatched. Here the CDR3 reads CASSFSGGNYEQYF. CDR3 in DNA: TGTGCCAGCAGCTTTAGCGGGGGGAACTACGAGCAGTACTTC. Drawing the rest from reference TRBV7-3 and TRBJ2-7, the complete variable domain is GAGVSQTPSNKVTEKGKYVELRCDPISGHTALYWYRQSLGQGPEFLIYFQGTGAADDSGLPNDRFFAVRPEGSVSTLKIQRTERGDSAVYLCASSFSGGNYEQYFGPGTRLTVT.

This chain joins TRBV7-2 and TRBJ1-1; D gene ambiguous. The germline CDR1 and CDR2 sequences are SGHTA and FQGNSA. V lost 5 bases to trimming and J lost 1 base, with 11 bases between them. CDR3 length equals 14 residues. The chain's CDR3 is CASSPRYGNTEAFF. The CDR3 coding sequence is TGTGCCAGCAGCCCAAGGTACGGGAACACTGAAGCTTTCTTT.

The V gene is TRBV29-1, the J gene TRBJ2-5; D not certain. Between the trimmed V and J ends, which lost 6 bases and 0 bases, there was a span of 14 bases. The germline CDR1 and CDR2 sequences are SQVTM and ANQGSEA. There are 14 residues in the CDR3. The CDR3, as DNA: TGCAGCGTCAGTCCTGTGCGAGACCAAGAGACCCAGTACTTC. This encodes CSVSPVRDQETQYF.

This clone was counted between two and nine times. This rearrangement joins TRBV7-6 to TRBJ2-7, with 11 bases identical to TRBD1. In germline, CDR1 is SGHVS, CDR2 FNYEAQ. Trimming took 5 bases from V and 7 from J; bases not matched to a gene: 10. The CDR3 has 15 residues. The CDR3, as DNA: TGTGCCAGCAGCCTGGTGGGGACAGGGGGAGGTGAGCAGTACTTC. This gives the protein CASSLVGTGGGEQYF.

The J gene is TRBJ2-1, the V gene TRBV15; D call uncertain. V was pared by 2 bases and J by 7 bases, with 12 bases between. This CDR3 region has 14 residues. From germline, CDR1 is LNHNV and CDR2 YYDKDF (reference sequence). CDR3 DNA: TGTGCCACCAGCAGACCCCCTGAATTGAATGAGCAGTTCTTC. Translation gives CATSRPPELNEQFF.

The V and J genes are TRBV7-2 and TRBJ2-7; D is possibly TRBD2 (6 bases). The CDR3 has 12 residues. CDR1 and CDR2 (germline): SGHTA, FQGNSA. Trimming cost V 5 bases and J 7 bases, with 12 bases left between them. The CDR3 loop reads CASSRTSLEQYF. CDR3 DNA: TGTGCCAGCAGCCGTACTAGCCTAGAGCAGTACTTC.

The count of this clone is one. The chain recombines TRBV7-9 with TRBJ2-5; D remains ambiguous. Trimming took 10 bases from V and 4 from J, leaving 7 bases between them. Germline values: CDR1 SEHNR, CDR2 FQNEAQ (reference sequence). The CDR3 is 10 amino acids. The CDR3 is CATLPETQYF. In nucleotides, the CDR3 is TGTGCCACCCTCCCAGAGACCCAGTACTTC.

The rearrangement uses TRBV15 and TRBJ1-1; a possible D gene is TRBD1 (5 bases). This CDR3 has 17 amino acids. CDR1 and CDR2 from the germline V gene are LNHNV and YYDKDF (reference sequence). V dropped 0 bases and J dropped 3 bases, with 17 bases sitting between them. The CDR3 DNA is TGTGCCACCAGCAGAGATGTAACAGGAGCCAGTTACACTGAAGCTTTCTTT. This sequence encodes CATSRDVTGASYTEAFF.

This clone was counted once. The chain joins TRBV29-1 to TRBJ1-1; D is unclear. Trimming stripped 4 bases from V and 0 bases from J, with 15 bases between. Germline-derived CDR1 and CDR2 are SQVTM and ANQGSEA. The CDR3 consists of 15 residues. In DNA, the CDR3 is TGCAGCGTTGTACCGAATAGGGTAATGAACACTGAAGCTTTCTTT. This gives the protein CSVVPNRVMNTEAFF.

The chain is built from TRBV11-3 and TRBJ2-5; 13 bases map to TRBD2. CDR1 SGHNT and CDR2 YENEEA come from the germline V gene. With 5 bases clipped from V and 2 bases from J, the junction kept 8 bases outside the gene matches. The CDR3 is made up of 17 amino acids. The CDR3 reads CASSTGLAGKSQETQYF. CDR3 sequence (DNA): TGTGCCAGCAGCACGGGACTAGCGGGGAAGTCTCAAGAGACCCAGTACTTC.

CDR3 protein: CASSLAGRPYEQYF. Here the CDR3 DNA reads TGTGCCAGCAGCCTGGCGGGACGGCCCTACGAGCAGTACTTC. The chain joins TRBV11-2 to TRBJ2-7, with D perhaps matching TRBD2 (6 bases). The CDR3 sequence is 14 residues long. V lost 5 bases, J lost 2 bases, and 13 bases lay in between. CDR1 and CDR2 (germline): SGHAT, FQNNGV.

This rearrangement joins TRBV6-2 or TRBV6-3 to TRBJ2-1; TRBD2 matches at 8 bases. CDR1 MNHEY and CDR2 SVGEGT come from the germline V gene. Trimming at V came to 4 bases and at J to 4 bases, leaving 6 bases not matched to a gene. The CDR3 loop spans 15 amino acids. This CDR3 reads CASSSGTRYYNEQFF. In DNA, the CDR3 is TGTGCCAGCAGTTCCGGGACTAGATATTACAATGAGCAGTTCTTC.

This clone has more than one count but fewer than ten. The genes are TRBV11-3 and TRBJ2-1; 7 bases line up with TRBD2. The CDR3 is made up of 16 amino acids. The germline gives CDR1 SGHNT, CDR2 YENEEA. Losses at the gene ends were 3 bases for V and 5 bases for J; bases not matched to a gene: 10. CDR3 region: CASSLGGSALNNEQFF. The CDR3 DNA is TGTGCCAGCAGCTTGGGCGGGAGCGCCTTAAACAATGAGCAGTTCTTC.

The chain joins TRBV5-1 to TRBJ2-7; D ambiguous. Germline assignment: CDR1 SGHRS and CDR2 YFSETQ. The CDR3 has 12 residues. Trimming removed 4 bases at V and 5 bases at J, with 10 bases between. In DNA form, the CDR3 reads TGCGCCAGCAGCAGGAGCATGGACGAGCAGTACTTC. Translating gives CASSRSMDEQYF.

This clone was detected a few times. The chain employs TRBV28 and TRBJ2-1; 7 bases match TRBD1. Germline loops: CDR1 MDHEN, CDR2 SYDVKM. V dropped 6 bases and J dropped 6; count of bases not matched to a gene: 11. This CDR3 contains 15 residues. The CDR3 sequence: CASRIPRQGSNEQFF. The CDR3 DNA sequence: TGTGCCAGCAGGATTCCCCGACAGGGAAGCAATGAGCAGTTCTTC.

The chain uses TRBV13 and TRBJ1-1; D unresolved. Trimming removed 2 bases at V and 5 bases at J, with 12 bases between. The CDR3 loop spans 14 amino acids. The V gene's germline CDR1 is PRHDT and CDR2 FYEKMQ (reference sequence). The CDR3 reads CASSLFGRGTEAFF. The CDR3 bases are TGTGCCAGCAGCTTATTCGGTCGTGGTACTGAAGCTTTCTTT.

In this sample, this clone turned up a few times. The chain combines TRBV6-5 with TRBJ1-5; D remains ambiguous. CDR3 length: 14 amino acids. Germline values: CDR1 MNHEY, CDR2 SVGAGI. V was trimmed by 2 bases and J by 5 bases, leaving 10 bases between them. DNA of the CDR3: TGTGCCAGCAGTTACCTCGGACGACATCAGCCCCAGCATTTT. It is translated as CASSYLGRHQPQHF.

The CDR3 region has the DNA TGTGCCAGCAGCGTAGGATCCCAGCCAGCTGAAGCTTTCTTT. As protein: CASSVGSQPAEAFF. This chain joins TRBV9 and TRBJ1-1; D not certain. The CDR3 extends over 14 amino acids. The germline CDR1 and CDR2 sequences are SGDLS and YYNGEE. Trimming left V 0 bases short and J 6 bases short, with 12 bases between.

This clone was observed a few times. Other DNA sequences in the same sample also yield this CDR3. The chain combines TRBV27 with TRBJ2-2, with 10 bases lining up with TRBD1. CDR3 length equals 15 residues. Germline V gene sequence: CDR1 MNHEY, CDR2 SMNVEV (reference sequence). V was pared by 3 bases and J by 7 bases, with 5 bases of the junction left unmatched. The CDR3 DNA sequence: TGTGCCAGCAGTTTCCGGACAGGGGGTGACGGGGAGCTGTTTTTT. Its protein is CASSFRTGGDGELFF.

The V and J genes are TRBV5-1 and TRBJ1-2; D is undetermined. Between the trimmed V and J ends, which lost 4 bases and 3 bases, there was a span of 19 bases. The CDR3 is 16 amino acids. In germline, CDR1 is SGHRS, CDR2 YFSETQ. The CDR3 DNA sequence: TGCGCCAGCAGCCTAAGACTCGGAGGGAGCGACTATGGCTACACCTTC. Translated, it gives CASSLRLGGSDYGYTF.

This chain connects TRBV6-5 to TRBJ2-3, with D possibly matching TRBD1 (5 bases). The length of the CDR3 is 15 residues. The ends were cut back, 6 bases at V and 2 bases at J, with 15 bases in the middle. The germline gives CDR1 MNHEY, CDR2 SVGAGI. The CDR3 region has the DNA TGTGCCAGCAGCCCAACTACAGGATACACAGATACGCAGTATTTT. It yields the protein CASSPTTGYTDTQYF.